Shown below are 12 T cell receptor beta chains from a single sample sequenced in a study of T cells after yellow fever vaccination. TCRdb recomputed calls from the 5' RACE reads with MiXCR, one row per CDR3 protein. The profile covers under 400,000 distinct CDR3 sequences, with 11% appearing a single time and 18% taken by the ten largest. This material consisted of PBMCs, taken on the day of the first yellow fever vaccination. These TCRs come from a man between 18 and 29 years old who received the YFV17D yellow fever vaccine.

The chain carries TRBV6-2 or TRBV6-3 and TRBJ1-1; D not resolved. The ends were cut back, 4 bases at V and 2 bases at J, with 8 bases in the middle. The CDR3 consists of 13 residues. The germline CDR1 and CDR2 sequences are MNHEY and SVGEGT. CDR3 DNA: TGTGCCAGCAGTTGGTGGTATAACACTGAAGCTTTCTTT. This sequence encodes CASSWWYNTEAFF.

Many counts were recorded for this clonotype. V is TRBV12-3 or TRBV12-4 and J is TRBJ2-7, with D possibly TRBD2 on 5 matching bases. Trimming stripped 5 bases from V and 0 bases from J, with 11 bases between. CDR3 size: 14 residues. The CDR3 region has the DNA TGTGCCAGCAGTCTTGTTCGGGGCTCCTACGAGCAGTACTTC. Amino acid sequence: CASSLVRGSYEQYF.

CDR3 loop: CASSQSEFSFSPFTNQPQHF. The CDR3 DNA sequence: TGCGCCAGCAGTCAATCGGAATTCAGTTTCTCCCCCTTCACCAATCAGCCCCAGCATTTT. This chain uses TRBV23-1 with TRBJ1-5, with D uncertain. TRBV23-1 is given ORF status, its function remaining uncertain. This CDR3 region has 20 residues. Trimming pared 0 bases from V and 3 bases from J, leaving 24 bases between.

This chain links TRBV4-3 with TRBJ2-3; weak D call: TRBD1 (6 bases). Germline V gene sequence: CDR1 LGHNA, CDR2 YSLEER. Trimming removed 3 bases from V and 4 bases from J, with 20 bases in between. The CDR3 length is 17 residues. The CDR3 is CASSQRPPQGKADTQYF. CDR3 DNA: TGCGCCAGCAGCCAGCGCCCTCCTCAGGGGAAAGCAGATACGCAGTATTTT.

V gene TRBV4-1 combines with J gene TRBJ2-1; TRBD2 matches at 8 bases. The CDR3 is 16 residues long. Trimming cost V 1 base and J 2 bases; bases outside gene matches: 4. In germline, CDR1 is MGHRA, CDR2 YSYEKL. This CDR3 is CASSQVGGGPYNEQFF. The CDR3 nucleotides are TGCGCCAGCAGCCAAGTCGGCGGGGGGCCCTACAATGAGCAGTTCTTC.

This clonotype was counted at least ten times. This chain connects TRBV7-2 to TRBJ2-2, with 7 bases aligning to TRBD1. Germline CDR1 SGHTA, CDR2 FQGNSA. The CDR3 is 16 amino acids. The J segment lost 2 bases and the V segment lost 3 bases, leaving 6 bases of the junction unmatched. This CDR3 is CASSFSGTANTGELFF. Written as DNA, the CDR3 is TGTGCCAGCAGCTTCTCTGGGACAGCTAACACCGGGGAGCTGTTTTTT.

The chain links TRBV27 to TRBJ2-3; 15 bases agree with TRBD2. V gave up 5 bases and J gave up 1 base; unmatched junction bases: 10. The length of the CDR3 is 19 residues. Germline CDR1 MNHEY, CDR2 SMNVEV (reference sequence). CDR3 in amino acids: CASSPGLAGGSMGTDTQYF. In nucleotides, the CDR3 is TGTGCCAGCAGTCCGGGACTAGCGGGGGGATCGATGGGCACAGATACGCAGTATTTT.

The rearrangement uses TRBV12-3 or TRBV12-4 and TRBJ1-3, with D uncertain. Trimming cost V 2 bases and J 0 bases, with 2 bases left between them. The CDR3 covers 13 residues. In DNA form, the CDR3 reads TGTGCCAGCAGTTTAAACTCTGGAAACACCATATATTTT. Translated: CASSLNSGNTIYF.

The sample holds a few counts of this clonotype. The chain joins TRBV20-1 to TRBJ1-1, with a tentative D call TRBD1 (5 bases). The CDR3 spans 15 residues. CDR1 DFQATT and CDR2 SNEGSKA come from the germline V gene (reference sequence). The V and J ends lost 0 bases and 3 bases respectively, with 14 bases between them. The CDR3 DNA reads as TGCAGTGCTAGAGATTGGGGCAGGGTGGACACTGAAGCTTTCTTT. This gives the protein CSARDWGRVDTEAFF.

In its sample, this clonotype was seen a few times. The rearrangement joins TRBV7-2 to TRBJ2-1, with D unclear. CDR1 and CDR2 from the germline V gene are SGHTA and FQGNSA. With 8 bases removed from V and 3 bases from J, the gap between germline ends came to 11 bases. The CDR3 has 13 residues. The CDR3 is CASYDPLYNEQFF. In DNA form, the CDR3 reads TGTGCCAGCTATGATCCCCTCTACAATGAGCAGTTCTTC.

The gene calls are TRBV28 and TRBJ2-2; D is perhaps TRBD2 (5 bases). Germline lookup yields CDR1 MDHEN and CDR2 SYDVKM. V shed 3 bases and J shed 7 bases, with 12 bases lying between them. The CDR3 has 14 residues. In DNA form, the CDR3 reads TGTGCCAGCAGTTTCTCGGGATTAGGCGGGGAGCTGTTTTTT. It translates to CASSFSGLGGELFF.

This clonotype was recorded at least ten times. This rearrangement joins TRBV12-3 or TRBV12-4 to TRBJ2-1, with D perhaps being TRBD1 or TRBD2 (5 bases each). The CDR3 is made up of 16 amino acids. The ends were cut back, 5 bases at V and 2 bases at J, with 16 bases in the middle. In DNA, the CDR3 is TGTGCCAGCAGTCCCGGGACGACCGAACCCTACAATGAGCAGTTCTTC. Protein sequence: CASSPGTTEPYNEQFF.